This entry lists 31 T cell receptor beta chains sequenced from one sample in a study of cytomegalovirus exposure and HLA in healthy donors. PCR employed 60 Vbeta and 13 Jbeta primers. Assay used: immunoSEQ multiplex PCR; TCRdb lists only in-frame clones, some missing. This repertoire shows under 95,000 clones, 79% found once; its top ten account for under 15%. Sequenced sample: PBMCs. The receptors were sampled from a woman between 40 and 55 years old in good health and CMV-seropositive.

CDR3 amino acids: CATSTGEGGQPQHF. The CDR3 nucleotides are TGTGCCACCAGCACAGGGGAGGGTGGTCAGCCCCAGCATTTT. The chain is built from TRBV15 and TRBJ1-5, with a possible D match to TRBD1 (6 bases). The CDR3 contains 14 residues. The germline V gene has CDR1 LNHNV and CDR2 YYDKDF (reference sequence). V was shortened by 4 bases and J by 6 bases, with 13 bases between the two germline ends.

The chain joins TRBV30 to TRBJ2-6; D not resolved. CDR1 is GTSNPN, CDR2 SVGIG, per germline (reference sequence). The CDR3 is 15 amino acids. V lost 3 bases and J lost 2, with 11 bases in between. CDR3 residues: CAWSIQATGANVLTF. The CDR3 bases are TGTGCCTGGAGCATCCAAGCGACTGGGGCCAACGTCCTGACTTTC.

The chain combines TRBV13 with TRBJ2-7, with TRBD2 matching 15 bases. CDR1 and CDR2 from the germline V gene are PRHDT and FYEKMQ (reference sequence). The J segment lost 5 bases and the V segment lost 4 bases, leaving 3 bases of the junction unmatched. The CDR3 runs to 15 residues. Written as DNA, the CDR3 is TGTGCCAGCAGCTCGGGACTAGCGGGAGGCCACGAGCAGTACTTC. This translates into CASSSGLAGGHEQYF.

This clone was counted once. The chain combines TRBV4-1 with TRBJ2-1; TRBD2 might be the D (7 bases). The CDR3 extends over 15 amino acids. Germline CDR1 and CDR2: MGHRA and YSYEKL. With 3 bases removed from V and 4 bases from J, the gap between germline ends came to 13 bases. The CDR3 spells CASSHGGLTYNEQFF. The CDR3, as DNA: TGCGCCAGCAGCCACGGGGGGCTGACATACAATGAGCAGTTCTTC.

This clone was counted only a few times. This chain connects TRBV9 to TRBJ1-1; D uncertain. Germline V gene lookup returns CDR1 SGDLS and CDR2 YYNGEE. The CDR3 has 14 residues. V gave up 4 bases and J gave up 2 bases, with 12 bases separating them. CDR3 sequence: CASSPYGGNTEAFF. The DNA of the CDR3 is TGTGCCAGCAGCCCCTATGGAGGTAACACTGAAGCTTTCTTT.

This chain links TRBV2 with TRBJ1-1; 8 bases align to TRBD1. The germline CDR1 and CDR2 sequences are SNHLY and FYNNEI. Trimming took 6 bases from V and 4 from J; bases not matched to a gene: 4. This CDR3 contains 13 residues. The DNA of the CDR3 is TGTGCCAGCAGGCAGGGGGCGAGCACTGAAGCTTTCTTT. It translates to CASRQGASTEAFF.

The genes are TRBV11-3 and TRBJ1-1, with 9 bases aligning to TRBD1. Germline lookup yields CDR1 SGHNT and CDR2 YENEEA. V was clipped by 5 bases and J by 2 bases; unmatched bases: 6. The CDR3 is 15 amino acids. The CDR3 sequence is CASSQGQGLNTEAFF. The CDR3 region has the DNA TGTGCCAGCAGCCAGGGACAGGGTTTAAACACTGAAGCTTTCTTT.

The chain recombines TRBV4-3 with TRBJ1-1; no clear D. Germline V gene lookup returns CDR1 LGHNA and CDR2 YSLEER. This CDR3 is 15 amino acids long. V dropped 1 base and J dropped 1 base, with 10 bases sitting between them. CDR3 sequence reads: CASSQVLRENTEAFF. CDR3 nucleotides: TGCGCCAGCAGCCAAGTACTGAGGGAGAACACTGAAGCTTTCTTT.

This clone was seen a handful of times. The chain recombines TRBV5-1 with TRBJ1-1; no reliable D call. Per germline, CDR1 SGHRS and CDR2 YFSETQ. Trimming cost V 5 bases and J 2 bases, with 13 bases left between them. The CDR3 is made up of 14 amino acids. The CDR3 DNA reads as TGCGCCAGCAGTTATTCTTCGAGCAACACTGAAGCTTTCTTT. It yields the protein CASSYSSSNTEAFF.

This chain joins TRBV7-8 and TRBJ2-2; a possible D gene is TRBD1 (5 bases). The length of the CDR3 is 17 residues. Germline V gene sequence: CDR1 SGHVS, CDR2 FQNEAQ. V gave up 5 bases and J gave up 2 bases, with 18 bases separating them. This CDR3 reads CASSPAAGAVNTGELFF. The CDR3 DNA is TGTGCCAGCAGCCCAGCAGCTGGGGCAGTTAACACCGGGGAGCTGTTTTTT.

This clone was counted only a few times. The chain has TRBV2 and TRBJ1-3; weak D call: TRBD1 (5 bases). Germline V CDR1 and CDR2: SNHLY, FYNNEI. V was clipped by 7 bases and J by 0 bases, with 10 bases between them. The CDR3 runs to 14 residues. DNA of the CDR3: TGTGCCAGCACATTCGACAGCTCTGGAAACACCATATATTTT. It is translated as CASTFDSSGNTIYF.

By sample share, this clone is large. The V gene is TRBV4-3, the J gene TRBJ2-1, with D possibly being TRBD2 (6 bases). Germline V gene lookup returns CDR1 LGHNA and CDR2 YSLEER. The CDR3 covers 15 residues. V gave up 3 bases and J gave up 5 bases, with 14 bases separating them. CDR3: CASSQLADLNNEQFF. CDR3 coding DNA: TGCGCCAGCAGCCAGTTAGCGGACTTGAACAATGAGCAGTTCTTC.

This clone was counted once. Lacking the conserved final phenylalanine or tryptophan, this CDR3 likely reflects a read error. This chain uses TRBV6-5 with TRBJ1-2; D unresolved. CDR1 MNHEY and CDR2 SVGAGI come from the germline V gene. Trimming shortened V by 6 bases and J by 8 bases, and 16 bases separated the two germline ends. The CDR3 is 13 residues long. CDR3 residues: CASSPVEEGGYTV. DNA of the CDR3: TGTGCCAGCAGCCCTGTTGAAGAGGGCGGCTACACCGTC.

The CDR3 DNA is TGTGCCAGCAGTGCGGACAGGGGGTACCTGAACACTGAAGCTTTCTTT. This encodes CASSADRGYLNTEAFF. V is TRBV6-1 and J is TRBJ1-1, with 10 bases matching TRBD1. J was trimmed by 0 bases and V by 4 bases; bases with no gene match: 5. CDR1 MNHNS and CDR2 SASEGT come from the germline V gene. The CDR3 is 16 residues long.

The CDR3 nucleotides read TGTGCCAGCAGCCAACAGGCCTCCAATATCGCCCAGCATTTT. Its protein product is CASSQQASNIAQHF. This chain connects TRBV4-2 to TRBJ1-5; D is undetermined. The CDR3 has 14 residues. V lost 2 bases to trimming and J lost 11 bases, with 16 bases between them. CDR1 and CDR2 (germline): LGHNA, YNFKEQ.

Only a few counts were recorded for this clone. CDR3 amino acids: CASSDLGPGAGAYNEQFF. The CDR3, as DNA: TGTGCCAGCAGCGACTTAGGCCCGGGAGCGGGGGCGTACAATGAGCAGTTCTTC. This chain joins TRBV4-2 and TRBJ2-1; 8 bases align to TRBD2. From germline, CDR1 is LGHNA and CDR2 YNFKEQ. Trimming cost V 5 bases and J 4 bases; bases outside gene matches: 16. The CDR3 runs to 18 residues.

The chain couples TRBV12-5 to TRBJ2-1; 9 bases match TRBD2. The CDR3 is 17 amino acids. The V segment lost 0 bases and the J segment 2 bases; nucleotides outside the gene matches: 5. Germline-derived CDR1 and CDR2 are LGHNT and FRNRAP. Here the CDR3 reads CASGLVRPSGAYNEQFF. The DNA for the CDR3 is TGTGCTAGTGGTTTGGTACGCCCTAGCGGGGCCTACAATGAGCAGTTCTTC.

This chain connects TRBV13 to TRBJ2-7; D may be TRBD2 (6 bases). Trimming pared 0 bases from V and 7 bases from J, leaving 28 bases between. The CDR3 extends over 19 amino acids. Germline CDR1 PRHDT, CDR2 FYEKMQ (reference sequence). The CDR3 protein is CASSLGLGPWRDSRDEQYF. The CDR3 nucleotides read TGTGCCAGCAGCTTAGGCCTGGGGCCCTGGCGGGACTCCCGGGATGAGCAGTACTTC.

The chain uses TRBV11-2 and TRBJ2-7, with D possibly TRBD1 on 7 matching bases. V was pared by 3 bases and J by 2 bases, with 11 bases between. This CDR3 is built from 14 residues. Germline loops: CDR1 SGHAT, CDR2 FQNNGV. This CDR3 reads CASSLRDRAYEQYF. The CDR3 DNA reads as TGTGCCAGCAGCTTGCGGGACAGAGCCTACGAGCAGTACTTC.

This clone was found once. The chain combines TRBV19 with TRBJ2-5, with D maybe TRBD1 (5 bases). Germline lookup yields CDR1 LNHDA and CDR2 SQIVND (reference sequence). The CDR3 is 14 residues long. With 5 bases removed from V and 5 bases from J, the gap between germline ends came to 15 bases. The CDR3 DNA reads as TGTGCCAGTAGTGGAACAGGTGGGTTGGAGACCCAGTACTTC. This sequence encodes CASSGTGGLETQYF.

CDR3 DNA: TGTGCCAGCAGCGTAGATGGGGGGGGGACTGGCTACACCTTC. It specifies CASSVDGGGTGYTF. The chain uses TRBV9 and TRBJ1-2, with D possibly matching TRBD1 (5 bases). Germline CDR1 and CDR2: SGDLS and YYNGEE. The ends were cut back, 0 bases at V and 7 bases at J, with 13 bases in the middle. The CDR3 spans 14 residues.

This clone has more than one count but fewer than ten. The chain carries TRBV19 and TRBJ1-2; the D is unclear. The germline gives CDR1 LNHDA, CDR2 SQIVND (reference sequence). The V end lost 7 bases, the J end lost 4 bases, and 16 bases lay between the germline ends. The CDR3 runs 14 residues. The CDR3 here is CASTHGDQIYGYTF. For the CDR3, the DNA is TGTGCCAGTACCCACGGAGACCAGATCTATGGCTACACCTTC. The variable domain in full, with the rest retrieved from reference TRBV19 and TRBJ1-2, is DGGITQSPKYLFRKEGQNVTLSCEQNLNHDAMYWYRQDPGQGLRLIYYSQIVNDFQKGDIAEGYSVSREKKESFPLTVTSAQKNPTAFYLCASTHGDQIYGYTFGSGTRLTVV.

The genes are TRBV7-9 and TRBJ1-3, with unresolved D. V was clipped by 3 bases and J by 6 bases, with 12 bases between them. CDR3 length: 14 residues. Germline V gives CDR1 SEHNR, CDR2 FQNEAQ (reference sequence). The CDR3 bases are TGTGCCAGCAGCTTTGGCGGATATCAAAACACCATATATTTT. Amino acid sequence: CASSFGGYQNTIYF.

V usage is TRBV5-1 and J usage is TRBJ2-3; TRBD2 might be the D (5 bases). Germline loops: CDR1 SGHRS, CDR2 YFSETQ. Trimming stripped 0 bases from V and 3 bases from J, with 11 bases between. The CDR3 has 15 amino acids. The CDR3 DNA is TGCGCCAGCAGCTTGGTGGTAGCGATGACAGATACGCAGTATTTT. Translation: CASSLVVAMTDTQYF.

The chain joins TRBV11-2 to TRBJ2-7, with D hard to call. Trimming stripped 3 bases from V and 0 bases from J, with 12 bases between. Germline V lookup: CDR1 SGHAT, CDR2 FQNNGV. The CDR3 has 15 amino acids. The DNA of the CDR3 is TGTGCCAGCAGCTTGGGCAGATTAAGCTCCTACGAGCAGTACTTC. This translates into CASSLGRLSSYEQYF.

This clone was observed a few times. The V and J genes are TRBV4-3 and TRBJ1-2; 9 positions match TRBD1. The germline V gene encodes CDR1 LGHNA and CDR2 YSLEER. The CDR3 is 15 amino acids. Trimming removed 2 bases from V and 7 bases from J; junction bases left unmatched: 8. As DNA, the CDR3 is TGCGCCAGCAGCCAAACGGGACAGGGTTCTTTTGGCTACACCTTC. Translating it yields CASSQTGQGSFGYTF.

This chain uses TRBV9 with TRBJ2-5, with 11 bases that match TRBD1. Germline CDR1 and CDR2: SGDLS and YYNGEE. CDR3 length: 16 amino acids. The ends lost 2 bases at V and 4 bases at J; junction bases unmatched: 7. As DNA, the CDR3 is TGTGCCAGCAGCGTGGCTCCGGGACAGGGGGGAGAGACCCAGTACTTC. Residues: CASSVAPGQGGETQYF.

CDR3 region: CASRTGGLDTQYF. In nucleotides, the CDR3 is TGTGCCAGCAGGACAGGGGGCCTGGATACGCAGTATTTT. The chain has TRBV6-5 and TRBJ2-3, with 10 bases lining up with TRBD1. The junction had 3 bases not matched to a gene; V was cut back by 6 bases and J by 6 bases. CDR3 size: 13 residues. From germline, CDR1 is MNHEY and CDR2 SVGAGI.

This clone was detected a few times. Written as DNA, the CDR3 is TGTGCCAGTACCAGAGACTGGGAGGGCACTGAAGCTTTCTTT. It is translated as CASTRDWEGTEAFF. The chain couples TRBV19 to TRBJ1-1, with no clear D. The CDR3 length is 14 residues. Germline-derived CDR1 and CDR2 are LNHDA and SQIVND (reference sequence). Trimming took 7 bases from V and 4 from J, leaving 16 bases between them.

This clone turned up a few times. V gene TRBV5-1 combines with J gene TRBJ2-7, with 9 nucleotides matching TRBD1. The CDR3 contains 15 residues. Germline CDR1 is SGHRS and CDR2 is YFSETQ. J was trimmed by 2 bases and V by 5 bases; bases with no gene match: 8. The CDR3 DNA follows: TGCGCCAGCAGGTTTGGCAGGGACAGGGCCTACGAGCAGTACTTC. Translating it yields CASRFGRDRAYEQYF.

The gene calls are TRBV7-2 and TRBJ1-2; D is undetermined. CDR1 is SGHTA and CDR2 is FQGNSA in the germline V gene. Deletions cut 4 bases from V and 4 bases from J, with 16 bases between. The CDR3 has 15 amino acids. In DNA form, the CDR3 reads TGTGCCAGCAGCTACCGACAAGGGCGGGCCTATGGCTACACCTTC. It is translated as CASSYRQGRAYGYTF.